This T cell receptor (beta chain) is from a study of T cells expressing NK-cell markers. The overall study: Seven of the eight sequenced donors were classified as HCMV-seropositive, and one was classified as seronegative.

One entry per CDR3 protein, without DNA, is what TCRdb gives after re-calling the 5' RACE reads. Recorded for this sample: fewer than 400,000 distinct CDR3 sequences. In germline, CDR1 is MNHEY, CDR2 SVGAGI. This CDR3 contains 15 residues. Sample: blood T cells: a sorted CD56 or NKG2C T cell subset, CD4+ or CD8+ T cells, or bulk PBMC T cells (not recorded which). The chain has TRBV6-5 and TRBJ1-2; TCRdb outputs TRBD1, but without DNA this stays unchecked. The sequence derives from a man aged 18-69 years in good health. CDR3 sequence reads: CASSYHGTGENGYTF.